This TCR beta chain emerged from a study of regulatory T cells in long-lasting Graves disease. The CDR3 has 11 amino acids. The V end was cut by 4 bases, the J end by 3 bases, with 7 bases between. Germline CDR1 and CDR2: GTSNPN and SVGIG (reference sequence). This clonotype was seen ten or more times. Libraries of TCR beta came from iRepertoire HTBI primers plus Arm-PCR of CDR3 regions. TCRdb passed the multiplex PCR reads through MiXCR, listing each CDR3 protein once. The table records some 370,000 distinct CDR3 sequences, roughly 20% of them present only once. The time point: persistent/refractory GD, antithyroid drugs over 5 years with positive TRAb. Construction of the TCR library relied on RNA isolated from PBMCs.

The chain is built from TRBV30 and TRBJ2-7; D is ambiguous. The TCR originated in a female donor with Graves disease. Sample: peripheral blood mononuclear cells (PBMCs), taken when the disease was refractory, from a patient treated with antithyroid drugs. The CDR3 is CAWTSGYEQYF. The CDR3 DNA reads as TGTGCCTGGACATCAGGCTACGAGCAGTACTTC.